These 18 T cell receptor beta chains share one sample of origin, sequenced in a study of graft-versus-host responses after intestinal transplantation. Profiling relied on immunoSEQ multiplex PCR, and the TCRdb table lists in-frame clones only, not all of them. The repertoire holds more than 9,500 clones, with more than 85% as singletons. The time point is: postoperative day 105 after intestinal transplantation (dayNNNN = postoperative day). The sample was PBMCs, taken 105 days after intestinal transplantation. The receptors shown here come from a human patient who received an intestinal transplant, so some T cells may come from the graft donor.

The chain joins TRBV4-2 to TRBJ2-1; D is uncertain. The CDR3 is 11 residues long. Germline assignment: CDR1 LGHNA and CDR2 YNFKEQ. V lost 0 bases and J 6 bases, leaving 0 bases between the germline ends. CDR3 coding DNA: TGTGCCAGCAGCCAAGACAATGAGCAGTTCTTC. Amino acids: CASSQDNEQFF.

This sequence joins TRBV10-2 and TRBJ2-3, with a possible D match to TRBD2 (6 bases). The CDR3 has 16 amino acids. Trimming stripped 0 bases from V and 5 bases from J, with 15 bases between. Germline lookup yields CDR1 WSHSY and CDR2 SAAADI. The CDR3 is CASSESGRGRGDTQYF. Written as DNA, the CDR3 is TGCGCCAGCAGTGAGTCCGGCCGGGGGAGAGGAGATACGCAGTATTTT.

This chain uses TRBV2 with TRBJ1-5; 12 bases are shared with TRBD1. The V segment lost 6 bases and the J segment 4 bases; nucleotides outside the gene matches: 4. The germline CDR1 and CDR2 sequences are SNHLY and FYNNEI. CDR3 size: 15 residues. CDR3 protein: CASSQGQGANQPQHF. CDR3 DNA: TGTGCCAGCAGCCAGGGACAGGGGGCGAATCAGCCCCAGCATTTT. The full variable domain, its missing parts supplied by reference TRBV2 and TRBJ1-5, is EPEVTQTPSHQVTQMGQEVILRCVPISNHLYFYWYRQILGQKVEFLVSFYNNEISEKSEIFDDQFSVERPDGSNFTLKIRSTKLEDSAMYFCASSQGQGANQPQHFGDGTRLSIL.

The gene calls are TRBV29-1 and TRBJ1-2, with a tentative D call TRBD1 (5 bases). The CDR3 runs 13 residues. V was trimmed by 6 bases and J by 0 bases, leaving 11 bases between them. Germline V lookup: CDR1 SQVTM, CDR2 ANQGSEA. Written as DNA, the CDR3 is TGCAGCGTCGACCACAGGCCTAACTATGGCTACACCTTC. Translation gives CSVDHRPNYGYTF.

Written as DNA, the CDR3 is TGTGCCAGTAGGCCGACTCGGGGGAGCAATCAGCCCCAGCATTTT. Translated: CASRPTRGSNQPQHF. The V and J genes are TRBV19 and TRBJ1-5, with D possibly TRBD1 on 5 matching bases. V was clipped by 6 bases and J by 1 base, with 13 bases between them. CDR3 length equals 15 residues. Germline-derived CDR1 and CDR2 are LNHDA and SQIVND (reference sequence). Together with reference TRBV19 and TRBJ1-5, the CDR3 gives the full variable domain: DGGITQSPKYLFRKEGQNVTLSCEQNLNHDAMYWYRQDPGQGLRLIYYSQIVNDFQKGDIAEGYSVSREKKESFPLTVTSAQKNPTAFYLCASRPTRGSNQPQHFGDGTRLSIL.

Only one count was recorded for this clone. V and J are TRBV6-5 and TRBJ2-6; 8 nucleotides agree with TRBD1. Germline trimming cut 2 bases from V and 0 bases from J; bases unmatched to any gene: 0. This CDR3 has 16 amino acids. Germline CDR1 reads MNHEY; CDR2 reads SVGAGI. The CDR3 coding sequence is TGTGCCAGCAGTTACGGGACAGGCTCTGGGGCCAACGTCCTGACTTTC. This sequence encodes CASSYGTGSGANVLTF.

J is TRBJ2-7 and V is TRBV5-6; tentative D call: TRBD1 (6 bases). Trimming shortened V by 3 bases and J by 1 base, and 14 bases separated the two germline ends. The germline V gene encodes CDR1 SGHDT and CDR2 YYEEEE. CDR3 length equals 15 residues. In DNA, the CDR3 is TGTGCCAGCAGCTCCCAAGGACAGCCTTCCTACGAGCAGTACTTC. This gives the protein CASSSQGQPSYEQYF.

This rearrangement joins TRBV5-1 to TRBJ2-7, with D perhaps matching TRBD1 or TRBD2 (5 bases each). In germline, CDR1 is SGHRS, CDR2 YFSETQ. The CDR3 length is 15 residues. The V end was cut by 0 bases, the J end by 3 bases, with 13 bases between. This chain's CDR3 is CASSLGAEGFYEQYF. For the CDR3, the DNA is TGCGCCAGCAGCTTGGGTGCCGAGGGGTTCTACGAGCAGTACTTC.

This CDR3 reads CSVSGRAQETQYF. The CDR3 nucleotides read TGCAGCGTCTCAGGGAGGGCCCAAGAGACCCAGTACTTC. This chain joins TRBV29-1 and TRBJ2-5; 7 nucleotides match TRBD2. CDR3 length equals 13 residues. Trimming cost V 6 bases and J 1 base; bases outside gene matches: 5. Germline V gene sequence: CDR1 SQVTM, CDR2 ANQGSEA.

A remark on this clone: The junction departs from the called germline gene at one end, perhaps through a read error. This sequence joins TRBV5-1 and TRBJ1-6, with TRBD1 identical over 9 bases. Germline CDR1 is SGHRS and CDR2 is YFSETQ. The CDR3 is made up of 16 amino acids. The CDR3 here is CASSPTAGTGNSPLHF. CDR3 DNA sequence: TGCGCTAGCAGTCCCACCGCCGGGACAGGGAATTCACCCCTCCACTTT.

V gene TRBV13 combines with J gene TRBJ2-7; 11 nucleotides match TRBD1. CDR3 size: 16 residues. Germline CDR1 and CDR2: PRHDT and FYEKMQ (reference sequence). V was pared by 6 bases and J by 5 bases, with 12 bases of the junction left unmatched. CDR3 in DNA: TGTGCCAGCAGGGACAGGGGGCGCGGGGACCTGGACGAGCAGTACTTC. Encoded protein: CASRDRGRGDLDEQYF.

The rearrangement links TRBV5-1 to TRBJ2-7; D is tentatively TRBD1 or TRBD2 (5 bases each). The germline V gene encodes CDR1 SGHRS and CDR2 YFSETQ. This CDR3 has 15 amino acids. V was cut by 7 bases and J by 1 base, with 18 bases left in between. The CDR3: CASSPGTGFSYEQYF. In DNA form, the CDR3 reads TGCGCCAGCTCTCCGGGGACGGGTTTTTCCTACGAGCAGTACTTC. The complete variable domain, with remaining parts taken from reference TRBV5-1 and TRBJ2-7, reads KAGVTQTPRYLIKTRGQQVTLSCSPISGHRSVSWYQQTPGQGLQFLFEYFSETQRNKGNFPGRFSGRQFSNSRSEMNVSTLELGDSALYLCASSPGTGFSYEQYFGPGTRLTVT.

The V call is TRBV9, the J call TRBJ2-3; D is uncertain. The CDR3 runs to 13 residues. Germline V gene data show CDR1 as SGDLS and CDR2 as YYNGEE. Trimming left V 0 bases short and J 6 bases short, with 8 bases between. CDR3 coding DNA: TGTGCCAGCAGCGTAGCCTCAGCGGATACGCAGTATTTT. Its protein is CASSVASADTQYF.

The chain combines TRBV5-5 with TRBJ1-2; perhaps TRBD1 as D (6 bases). This CDR3 has 14 amino acids. V was trimmed by 4 bases and J by 4 bases, leaving 14 bases between them. Germline V gene lookup returns CDR1 SGHKS and CDR2 YYEKEE (reference sequence). The CDR3 nucleotides are TGTGCCAGCAGCCACTTGGGGGCAGTCTATGGCTACACCTTC. Its protein is CASSHLGAVYGYTF.

The rearrangement uses TRBV5-1 and TRBJ2-5; 14 positions match TRBD2. Germline CDR1 and CDR2: SGHRS and YFSETQ. The J segment lost 5 bases and the V segment lost 5 bases, leaving 2 bases of the junction unmatched. This CDR3 is built from 14 residues. The CDR3 region is CASRGLAGVETQYF. CDR3 sequence (DNA): TGCGCCAGCAGGGGACTAGCGGGAGTTGAGACCCAGTACTTC.

The CDR3 nucleotides are TGTGCCAGCAGCTTTACACCGGGACAGGGTTTGCAGCCCCAGCATTTT. This translates into CASSFTPGQGLQPQHF. The chain uses TRBV5-4 and TRBJ1-5; 9 nucleotides line up with TRBD1. The CDR3 covers 16 residues. Germline V lookup: CDR1 SGHNT, CDR2 YYREEE (reference sequence). Trimming cost V 2 bases and J 7 bases; bases outside gene matches: 10.

V is TRBV7-2 and J is TRBJ2-7; TRBD1 agrees at 7 bases. The J segment lost 5 bases and the V segment lost 5 bases, leaving 9 bases of the junction unmatched. Germline loops: CDR1 SGHTA, CDR2 FQGNSA. The CDR3 contains 14 residues. This chain's CDR3 is CASSELDRSNEQYF. CDR3 sequence (DNA): TGTGCCAGCAGCGAATTGGACAGGAGCAACGAGCAGTACTTC.

The chain uses TRBV6-5 and TRBJ1-2; TRBD1 is a possible D gene (5 bases). Germline loops: CDR1 MNHEY, CDR2 SVGAGI. This CDR3 has 14 amino acids. Deletions cut 6 bases from V and 4 bases from J, with 15 bases between. For the CDR3, the DNA is TGTGCCAGCAGGAAGGAGGGGTCAGGCTATGGCTACACCTTC. This codes for CASRKEGSGYGYTF.